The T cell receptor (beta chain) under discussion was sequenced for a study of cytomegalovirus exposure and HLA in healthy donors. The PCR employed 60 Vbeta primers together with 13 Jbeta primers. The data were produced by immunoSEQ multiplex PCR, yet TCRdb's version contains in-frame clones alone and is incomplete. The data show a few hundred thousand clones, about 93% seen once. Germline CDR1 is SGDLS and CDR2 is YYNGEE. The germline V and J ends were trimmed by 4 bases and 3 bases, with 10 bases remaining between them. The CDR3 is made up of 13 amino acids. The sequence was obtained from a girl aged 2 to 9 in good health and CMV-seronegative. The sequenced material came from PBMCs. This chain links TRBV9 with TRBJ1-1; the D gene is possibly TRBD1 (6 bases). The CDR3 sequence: CASSLKGDTEAFF. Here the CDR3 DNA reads TGTGCCAGCAGCCTAAAGGGGGACACTGAAGCTTTCTTT.